This record looks at one TCR beta chain sequence and its context. This clone was recorded a few times. Its antigen target is currently unknown. No clone much larger than this one lies a single base away; base qualities are absent. The data belong to a study of control samples from healthy donors and cancer patients (TCRdb year 2020). Receptor libraries were prepared by the immunoSEQ multiplex PCR assay. TCRdb obtained this table from immuneACCESS and retained in-frame rearrangements with V and J assigned. These tables miss some clones; where compared with another copy, unresolved V genes account for less than half of the shortfall, and the remainder is unexplained. This sample holds over 75,000 clones; roughly 91% were observed only once. The ten largest clonotypes hold less than 20% of the sample. Germline trimming: 3 bases from V, 3 bases from J; junction bases outside gene matches: 13. From the cysteine through the phenylalanine, the CDR3 covers 18 amino acids. Just the 54-base CDR3 DNA is kept, in frame starting at base 1. Reading the germline V gene (reference sequence) gives CDR1 LGHDT and CDR2 YNNKEL.

Sequencing used blood. The sequence was obtained from a man under 40 in good health. The V and J genes are TRBV3-1 (or the pseudogene TRBV3-2) and TRBJ1-3; 8 junctional bases match TRBD1. In nucleotide form, the sequence is TGTGCCAGCAGCCATCGTGACAGGGGATGGGGGTTTGGAAACACCATATATTTT. This gives the protein CASSHRDRGWGFGNTIYF.